This entry lists 17 T cell receptor beta chains sequenced from one sample in a study of CD8 T cells in Susac syndrome (dated by TCRdb to 2018 to 2020). The method was the immunoSEQ multiplex PCR assay. RNA was extracted using the RNeasy kit, and roughly 0.5 to 1 ug of the RNA was reverse transcribed with random hexamers. TCRdb redid the processing of the public reads, applying fastp at Q25 and MiXCR, and retained in-frame beta chains. Here each entry gathers all rows of one CDR3 protein and keeps the most common genes and DNA. The sample data list approximately 130,000 distinct CDR3 sequences, and around nine tenths of these were observed just once. The ten largest make up about 0.23% of the sample. The sequenced sample was CD8+ T cells from PBMCs. The receptors here all came from a human donor with multiple sclerosis.

This rearrangement joins TRBV3-1 to TRBJ2-7; perhaps TRBD2 as D (5 bases). V was pared by 2 bases and J by 6 bases, with 11 bases between. The CDR3 is 13 residues long. Germline V gene lookup returns CDR1 LGHDT and CDR2 YNNKEL (reference sequence). CDR3 loop: CASSQQERSEQYF. CDR3 nucleotide sequence: TGTGCCAGCAGCCAACAGGAGCGGAGCGAGCAGTACTTC.

This chain connects TRBV3-1 to TRBJ1-2, with unresolved D. Looked up from germline, CDR1 is LGHDT and CDR2 is YNNKEL (reference sequence). V gave up 0 bases and J gave up 4 bases, with 6 bases separating them. The length of the CDR3 is 13 residues. Written as DNA, the CDR3 is TGTGCCAGCAGCCAAGATCCCCTCTATGGCTACACCTTC. Protein: CASSQDPLYGYTF.

CDR3 protein: CASSRLWTAEETQYF. Here the CDR3 DNA reads TGCGCCAGCTCGCGTCTTTGGACAGCCGAAGAGACCCAGTACTTC. The gene calls are TRBV4-3 and TRBJ2-5, with D perhaps TRBD1 (6 bases). V gave up 8 bases and J gave up 3 bases, with 19 bases separating them. CDR3 length: 15 residues. In germline, CDR1 is LGHNA, CDR2 YSLEER.

The rearrangement joins TRBV6-5 to TRBJ2-1, with unresolved D. Trimming removed 6 bases at V and 1 base at J, with 10 bases between. CDR1 MNHEY and CDR2 SVGAGI come from the germline V gene. The CDR3 contains 14 residues. For the CDR3, the DNA is TGTGCCAGCAGGCCTGACTTATCCTACAATGAGCAGTTCTTC. Translated, it gives CASRPDLSYNEQFF.

The chain recombines TRBV4-2 with TRBJ2-1; TRBD1 might be the D (7 bases). Trimming left V 5 bases short and J 4 bases short, with 12 bases between. Germline loops: CDR1 LGHNA, CDR2 YNFKEQ. The CDR3 contains 14 residues. This CDR3 is CASSGGTAYNEQFF. The CDR3 DNA sequence: TGTGCCAGCAGCGGAGGGACAGCATACAATGAGCAGTTCTTC.

CDR3: CASSVSYNEQFF. CDR3 DNA: TGTGCCAGTAGTGTCTCCTACAATGAGCAGTTCTTC. The genes are TRBV19 and TRBJ2-1; D is uncertain. The V and J ends lost 5 bases and 0 bases respectively, with 2 bases between them. CDR3 length equals 12 residues. Germline values: CDR1 LNHDA, CDR2 SQIVND (reference sequence).

The chain employs TRBV30 and TRBJ2-7; D gene unclear. V lost 3 bases, J lost 3 bases, and 6 bases lay in between. The CDR3 has 11 residues. Germline V lookup: CDR1 GTSNPN, CDR2 SVGIG (reference sequence). The CDR3 protein is CAWRGIYEQYF. CDR3 nucleotide sequence: TGTGCCTGGAGGGGGATCTACGAGCAGTACTTC.

The chain joins TRBV7-9 to TRBJ1-1, with D perhaps TRBD1 (6 bases). Germline assignment: CDR1 SEHNR and CDR2 FQNEAQ (reference sequence). V dropped 4 bases and J dropped 4 bases, with 19 bases sitting between them. The CDR3 runs to 16 residues. CDR3 loop: CASSSGVWGRSTEAFF. In DNA form, the CDR3 reads TGTGCCAGCAGCTCAGGGGTCTGGGGGCGGTCCACTGAAGCTTTCTTT.

The chain employs TRBV10-3 and TRBJ1-1, with D possibly being TRBD1 (6 bases). V was cut by 4 bases and J by 8 bases, with 17 bases left in between. This CDR3 region has 14 residues. Germline assignment: CDR1 ENHRY and CDR2 SYGVKD. In nucleotides, the CDR3 is TGTGCCATCAGTGCAGATGGTGGACAGTTAGAAGCTTTCTTT. As protein: CAISADGGQLEAFF.

The chain carries TRBV29-1 and TRBJ2-7; D is perhaps TRBD1 (5 bases). This CDR3 is 13 amino acids long. V was clipped by 1 base and J by 7 bases, with 14 bases between them. The germline V gene encodes CDR1 SQVTM and CDR2 ANQGSEA. CDR3 region: CSVEVGREWEQYF. The CDR3, as DNA: TGCAGCGTTGAAGTGGGCAGGGAATGGGAGCAGTACTTC.

The sample holds one count of this clonotype. This chain connects TRBV7-2 to TRBJ2-3; 9 nucleotides match TRBD1. The germline V gene encodes CDR1 SGHTA and CDR2 FQGNSA. The V segment lost 4 bases and the J segment 3 bases; nucleotides outside the gene matches: 5. This CDR3 region has 15 residues. DNA of the CDR3: TGTGCCAGCAGCTCAACAGACAGGGGGACAGATACGCAGTATTTT. Protein product: CASSSTDRGTDTQYF.

The rearrangement joins TRBV27 to TRBJ1-1; D is undetermined. V was trimmed by 6 bases and J by 1 base, leaving 12 bases between them. Looked up from germline, CDR1 is MNHEY and CDR2 is SMNVEV (reference sequence). This CDR3 spans 14 amino acids. CDR3 nucleotides: TGTGCCAGCAGCCTAGGGAGTACGAACACTGAAGCTTTCTTT. This translates into CASSLGSTNTEAFF.

The count of this clonotype is one. The rearrangement links TRBV11-2 to TRBJ2-7, with TRBD1 as a possible D gene (5 bases). Germline V gene sequence: CDR1 SGHAT, CDR2 FQNNGV. This CDR3 has 16 residues. Trimming removed 2 bases at V and 0 bases at J, with 14 bases between. CDR3 sequence: CASSLHFDDSSYEQYF. CDR3 bases: TGTGCCAGCAGCTTACATTTCGACGACAGCTCCTACGAGCAGTACTTC.

This chain joins TRBV24-1 and TRBJ2-5, with D possibly being TRBD1 (6 bases). Germline V gene lookup returns CDR1 KGHDR and CDR2 SFDVKD. Between the trimmed V and J ends, which lost 4 bases and 5 bases, there was a span of 10 bases. This CDR3 spans 13 amino acids. The CDR3 DNA reads TGTGCCACCAGTGACTTGACAGGCGAGACCCAGTACTTC. It codes for CATSDLTGETQYF.

A single count supports this clonotype. The V and J genes are TRBV2 and TRBJ1-2; D is undetermined. Trimming removed 1 base from V and 3 bases from J, with 9 bases in between. Germline values: CDR1 SNHLY, CDR2 FYNNEI. This CDR3 region has 14 residues. CDR3 sequence reads: CASSEVGSYYGYTF. The CDR3 DNA is TGTGCCAGCAGTGAAGTTGGGTCCTACTATGGCTACACCTTC.

This sequence joins TRBV5-1 and TRBJ2-2; D gene ambiguous. V was pared by 1 base and J by 1 base, with 11 bases between. The germline V gene has CDR1 SGHRS and CDR2 YFSETQ. The CDR3 covers 16 residues. The CDR3 DNA sequence: TGCGCCAGCAGCTTGCCGAGCTCAGAGAACACCGGGGAGCTGTTTTTT. This encodes CASSLPSSENTGELFF.

This clonotype was observed once. V is TRBV5-6 and J is TRBJ2-7; 8 nucleotides agree with TRBD1. The CDR3 is 15 amino acids. Germline V gene sequence: CDR1 SGHDT, CDR2 YYEEEE. With V trimmed by 4 bases and J by 4 bases, 10 bases remained unmatched. CDR3 nucleotides: TGTGCCAGCAGCCCCGACAGGGGATGGGAGTACGAGCAGTACTTC. Protein product: CASSPDRGWEYEQYF.